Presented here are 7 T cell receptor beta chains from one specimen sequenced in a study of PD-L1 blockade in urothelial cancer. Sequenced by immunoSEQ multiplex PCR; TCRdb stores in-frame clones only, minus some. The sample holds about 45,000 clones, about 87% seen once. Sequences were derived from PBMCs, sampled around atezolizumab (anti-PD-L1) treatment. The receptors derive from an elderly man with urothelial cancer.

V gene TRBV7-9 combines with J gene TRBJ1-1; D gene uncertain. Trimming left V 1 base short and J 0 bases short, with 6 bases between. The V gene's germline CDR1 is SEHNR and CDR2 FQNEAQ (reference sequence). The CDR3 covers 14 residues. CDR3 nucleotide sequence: TGTGCCAGCAGCTTAGTTTCCATGAACACTGAAGCTTTCTTT. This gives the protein CASSLVSMNTEAFF.

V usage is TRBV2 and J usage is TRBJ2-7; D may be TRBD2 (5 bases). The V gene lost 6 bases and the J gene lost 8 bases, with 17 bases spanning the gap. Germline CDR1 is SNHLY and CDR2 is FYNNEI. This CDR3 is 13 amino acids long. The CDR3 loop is CASRTGSGLKQYF. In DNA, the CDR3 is TGTGCCAGCAGGACGGGGTCCGGTCTAAAGCAGTACTTC. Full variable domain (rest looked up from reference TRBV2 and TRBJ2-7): EPEVTQTPSHQVTQMGQEVILRCVPISNHLYFYWYRQILGQKVEFLVSFYNNEISEKSEIFDDQFSVERPDGSNFTLKIRSTKLEDSAMYFCASRTGSGLKQYFGPGTRLTVT.

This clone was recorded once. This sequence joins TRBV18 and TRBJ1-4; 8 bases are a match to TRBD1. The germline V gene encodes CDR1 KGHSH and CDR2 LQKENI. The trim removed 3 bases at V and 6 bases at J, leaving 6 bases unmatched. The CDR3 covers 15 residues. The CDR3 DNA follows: TGTGCCAGCTCACCCGGACAGGGTTTGGATGAAAAACTGTTTTTT. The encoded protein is CASSPGQGLDEKLFF.

The CDR3 is CASSFNSRPETQYF. The CDR3 bases are TGCGCCAGCAGCTTTAACAGCCGCCCGGAGACCCAGTACTTC. The chain combines TRBV5-1 with TRBJ2-5; D remains unclear. Germline CDR1 SGHRS, CDR2 YFSETQ. V lost 2 bases and J lost 5, with 13 bases in between. The CDR3 extends over 14 amino acids. The variable domain in full, with the rest retrieved from reference TRBV5-1 and TRBJ2-5, is KAGVTQTPRYLIKTRGQQVTLSCSPISGHRSVSWYQQTPGQGLQFLFEYFSETQRNKGNFPGRFSGRQFSNSRSEMNVSTLELGDSALYLCASSFNSRPETQYFGPGTRLLVL.

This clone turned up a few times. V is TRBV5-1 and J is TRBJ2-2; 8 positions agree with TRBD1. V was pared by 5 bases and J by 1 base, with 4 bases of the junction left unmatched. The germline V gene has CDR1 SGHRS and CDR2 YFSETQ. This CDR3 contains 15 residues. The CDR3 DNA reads TGCGCCAGCAGACCCGGACAGGGGAACACCGGGGAGCTGTTTTTT. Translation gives CASRPGQGNTGELFF.

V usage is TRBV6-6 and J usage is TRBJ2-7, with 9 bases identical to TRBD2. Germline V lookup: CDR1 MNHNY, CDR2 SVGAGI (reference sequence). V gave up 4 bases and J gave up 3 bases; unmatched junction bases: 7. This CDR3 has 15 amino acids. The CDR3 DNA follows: TGTGCCAGCAGTTTTATAGCGGGAGCCCGCTACGAGCAGTACTTC. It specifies CASSFIAGARYEQYF.

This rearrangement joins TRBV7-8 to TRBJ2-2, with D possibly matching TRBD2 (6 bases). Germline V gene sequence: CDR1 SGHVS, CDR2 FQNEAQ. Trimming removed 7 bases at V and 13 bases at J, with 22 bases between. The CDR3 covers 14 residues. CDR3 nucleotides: TGTGCCAGCACCTACTCGGTGATGGGAGGAGGGCTGTTTTTT. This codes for CASTYSVMGGGLFF.